These 11 T cell receptor beta chains were sequenced from one sample in a study of radiation and T cells in renal cell carcinoma. Assay used: immunoSEQ multiplex PCR; TCRdb lists only in-frame clones, some missing. The sample carries roughly 86,000 clones, about 85% recorded once. Regarding time point: blood 4 weeks post-SBRT, at nephrectomy. Treatment denoted: 15 Gy SBRT to primary tumor, nephrectomy 4 weeks later. This specimen was blood, taken from a patient whose treatment included radiotherapy and nephrectomy. Receptors originate from a man aged 45-60 years with renal cell carcinoma.

This chain connects TRBV27 to TRBJ1-4, with no clear D. With 5 bases removed from V and 7 bases from J, the gap between germline ends came to 11 bases. Germline V gene lookup returns CDR1 MNHEY and CDR2 SMNVEV (reference sequence). The CDR3 is 13 amino acids. The CDR3 here is CASSPPAGEKLFF. In DNA, the CDR3 is TGTGCCAGCAGTCCCCCCGCGGGTGAAAAACTGTTTTTT.

The chain employs TRBV6-6 and TRBJ2-7; D unresolved. Deletions cut 0 bases from V and 7 bases from J, with 7 bases between. This CDR3 has 12 amino acids. Germline lookup yields CDR1 MNHNY and CDR2 SVGAGI (reference sequence). The CDR3 is CASSYSTLEQYF. The CDR3 DNA reads as TGTGCCAGCAGTTACTCGACTCTGGAGCAGTACTTC.

The chain joins TRBV30 to TRBJ2-5; D may be TRBD1 (6 bases). Trimming pared 4 bases from V and 6 bases from J, leaving 12 bases between. The CDR3 is made up of 12 amino acids. CDR1 GTSNPN and CDR2 SVGIG come from the germline V gene (reference sequence). CDR3 sequence (DNA): TGTGCCTGGAATCCAGGGGCTAAGACCCAGTACTTC. It yields the protein CAWNPGAKTQYF.

This chain joins TRBV2 and TRBJ1-3; D is undetermined. Per germline, CDR1 SNHLY and CDR2 FYNNEI. CDR3 length: 14 residues. V was cut by 3 bases and J by 0 bases, with 6 bases left in between. CDR3 in DNA: TGTGCCAGCAGTGAGTTCACCTCTGGAAACACCATATATTTT. Translation gives CASSEFTSGNTIYF.

V usage is TRBV7-2 and J usage is TRBJ2-7, with 9 bases identical to TRBD1. The trim removed 5 bases at V and 4 bases at J, leaving 9 bases unmatched. The germline gives CDR1 SGHTA, CDR2 FQGNSA. This CDR3 is 15 amino acids long. The CDR3 is CASSGGTGRIYEQYF. The CDR3 bases are TGTGCCAGCAGCGGCGGGACAGGGAGGATATACGAGCAGTACTTC.

V and J are TRBV5-1 and TRBJ2-1; TRBD2 matches 11 bases. In germline, CDR1 is SGHRS, CDR2 YFSETQ. Trimming took 4 bases from V and 0 from J; bases not matched to a gene: 3. The CDR3 has 16 amino acids. CDR3 coding DNA: TGCGCCAGCAGCCTTAGCGGGAGGGCCTCCTACAATGAGCAGTTCTTC. Its translation is CASSLSGRASYNEQFF.

This clone showed up just once. The gene calls are TRBV19 and TRBJ2-2; perhaps TRBD1 as D (5 bases). The germline CDR1 and CDR2 sequences are LNHDA and SQIVND (reference sequence). The length of the CDR3 is 15 residues. V lost 0 bases to trimming and J lost 2 bases, with 7 bases between them. This chain's CDR3 is CASSIDRTNTGELFF. CDR3 sequence (DNA): TGTGCCAGTAGTATAGACCGGACAAACACCGGGGAGCTGTTTTTT.

The genes are TRBV5-4 and TRBJ2-3; 7 bases map to TRBD2. The CDR3 covers 15 residues. The J segment lost 1 base and the V segment lost 0 bases, leaving 2 bases of the junction unmatched. CDR1 is SGHNT and CDR2 is YYREEE in the germline V gene (reference sequence). The CDR3 sequence is CASSLGGGRTDTQYF. CDR3 DNA: TGTGCCAGCAGCTTGGGCGGGGGACGCACAGATACGCAGTATTTT. The full variable domain, with the rest looked up from reference TRBV5-4 and TRBJ2-3, is ETGVTQSPTHLIKTRGQQVTLRCSSQSGHNTVSWYQQALGQGPQFIFQYYREEENGRGNFPPRFSGLQFPNYSSELNVNALELDDSALYLCASSLGGGRTDTQYFGPGTRLTVL.

This clone was observed a handful of times. The V and J genes are TRBV7-8 and TRBJ2-7, with D tentatively TRBD2 (6 bases). The V gene lost 1 base and the J gene lost 2 bases, with 12 bases spanning the gap. This CDR3 contains 15 residues. CDR1 SGHVS and CDR2 FQNEAQ come from the germline V gene. CDR3 sequence (DNA): TGTGCCAGCAGCTTAGGGCTAGCGTTAGCCTACGAGCAGTACTTC. Translation: CASSLGLALAYEQYF.

V gene TRBV11-2 combines with J gene TRBJ2-5; D possibly corresponds to TRBD2 (5 bases). Germline V lookup: CDR1 SGHAT, CDR2 FQNNGV. The CDR3 length is 14 residues. The V end was cut by 7 bases, the J end by 5 bases, with 17 bases between. The CDR3 coding sequence is TGTGCCAGCACCAACGAGGGAGATTGGGAGACCCAGTACTTC. It is translated as CASTNEGDWETQYF.

The chain employs TRBV9 and TRBJ2-3, with 16 bases matching TRBD2. CDR3 length equals 18 residues. Germline CDR1 and CDR2: SGDLS and YYNGEE. The V and J ends lost 3 bases and 0 bases, in that order; junction bases with no gene match: 4. CDR3 loop: CASSEGTSGGASTDTQYF. The CDR3 region has the DNA TGTGCCAGCAGCGAGGGGACTAGCGGGGGGGCTAGCACAGATACGCAGTATTTT.